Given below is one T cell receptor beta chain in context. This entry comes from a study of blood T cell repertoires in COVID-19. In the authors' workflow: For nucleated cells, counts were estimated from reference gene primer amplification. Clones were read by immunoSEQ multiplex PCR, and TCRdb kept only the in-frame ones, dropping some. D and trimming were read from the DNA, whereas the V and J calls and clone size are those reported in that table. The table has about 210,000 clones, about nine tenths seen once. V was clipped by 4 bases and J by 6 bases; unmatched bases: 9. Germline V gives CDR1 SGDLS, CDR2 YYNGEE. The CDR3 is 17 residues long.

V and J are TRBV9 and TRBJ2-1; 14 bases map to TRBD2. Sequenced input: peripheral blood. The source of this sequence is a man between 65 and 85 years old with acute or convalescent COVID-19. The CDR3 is CASSSLPGLAGANEQFF. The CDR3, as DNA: TGTGCCAGCAGCTCTCTCCCGGGACTAGCGGGAGCCAATGAGCAGTTCTTC. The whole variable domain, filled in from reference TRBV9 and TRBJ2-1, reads DSGVTQTPKHLITATGQRVTLRCSPRSGDLSVYWYQQSLDQGLQFLIQYYNGEERAKGNILERFSAQQFPDLHSELNLSSLELGDSALYFCASSSLPGLAGANEQFFGPGTRLTVL.